These 21 T cell receptor beta chains were all obtained from the same sample, sequenced in a study of blood T cell repertoires in COVID-19. The assay was immunoSEQ multiplex PCR, and TCRdb's table has in-frame clones only and misses some. The repertoire holds about 160,000 clones, with about 83% as singletons. The sequencing input was peripheral blood. These receptors all come from a woman in her seventies with COVID-19, enrolled during active disease.

This chain connects TRBV9 to TRBJ2-7; D not certain. CDR1 and CDR2 from the germline V gene are SGDLS and YYNGEE. This CDR3 comprises 11 residues. V was clipped by 3 bases and J by 9 bases, with 10 bases between them. CDR3 nucleotides: TGTGCCAGCAGCGAACTCGTAGCGCAGTACTTC. It specifies CASSELVAQYF.

This clone has only one observation. J is TRBJ2-2 and V is TRBV2, with 7 bases that match TRBD2. CDR1 is SNHLY, CDR2 FYNNEI, per germline. After removal of 6 bases from V and 4 bases from J, the junction contained 11 bases not matched to a gene. The CDR3 covers 16 residues. The CDR3 region is CASSETREGLTGELFF. CDR3 sequence (DNA): TGTGCCAGCAGCGAGACGAGGGAGGGACTCACCGGGGAGCTGTTTTTT.

V is TRBV7-3 and J is TRBJ1-1; the D gene is possibly TRBD1 (5 bases). This CDR3 comprises 13 residues. CDR1 is SGHTA, CDR2 FQGTGA, per germline. Trimming took 4 bases from V and 3 from J, leaving 9 bases between them. CDR3 bases: TGTGCCAGCAGCTCGGGGGGGTACACTGAAGCTTTCTTT. Translation gives CASSSGGYTEAFF.

The CDR3 is CASSPGGSGRVYGYTF. CDR3 nucleotides: TGTGCCAGCTCACCAGGTGGGTCAGGCCGTGTCTATGGCTACACCTTC. The J gene is TRBJ1-2, the V gene TRBV18, with D unclear. Trimming took off 2 bases at V and 4 bases at J, with 17 bases between the two ends. The germline V gene has CDR1 KGHSH and CDR2 LQKENI. CDR3 length: 16 amino acids.

The chain has TRBV29-1 and TRBJ2-2; D is undetermined. With 3 bases removed from V and 1 base from J, the gap between germline ends came to 6 bases. Germline V gene data show CDR1 as SQVTM and CDR2 as ANQGSEA. The CDR3 length is 13 residues. CDR3 loop: CSVDVKNTGELFF. The CDR3 DNA reads as TGCAGCGTTGATGTCAAGAACACCGGGGAGCTGTTTTTT.

The chain has TRBV11-1 and TRBJ1-6; 8 bases fit TRBD1. The CDR3 is 14 residues long. Trimming took 6 bases from V and 6 from J; bases not matched to a gene: 4. The germline V gene encodes CDR1 SGHAT and CDR2 FQDESV (reference sequence). CDR3 sequence: CASSWDRSNSPLHF. The CDR3 coding sequence is TGTGCCAGCAGTTGGGACAGGTCTAATTCACCCCTCCACTTT.

This chain uses TRBV2 with TRBJ1-2, with 8 bases aligning to TRBD1. Looked up from germline, CDR1 is SNHLY and CDR2 is FYNNEI. The CDR3 has 14 amino acids. V lost 3 bases, J lost 7 bases, and 7 bases stayed unmatched. CDR3 sequence reads: CASSEGRGQGGYTF. CDR3 DNA: TGTGCCAGCAGTGAGGGCAGGGGGCAAGGTGGCTACACCTTC.

This clone was seen once. The chain recombines TRBV5-1 with TRBJ1-6, with a tentative D call TRBD1 (6 bases). CDR3 length: 15 amino acids. Per germline, CDR1 SGHRS and CDR2 YFSETQ. The V end lost 0 bases, the J end lost 7 bases, and 11 bases lay between the germline ends. CDR3: CASSLGQGQNSPLHF. CDR3 DNA sequence: TGCGCCAGCAGCTTGGGGCAGGGGCAGAATTCACCCCTCCACTTT.

V and J are TRBV5-5 and TRBJ1-2, with D tentatively TRBD1 (6 bases). Germline assignment: CDR1 SGHKS and CDR2 YYEKEE (reference sequence). Trimming removed 3 bases at V and 4 bases at J, with 13 bases between. The CDR3 consists of 14 residues. The DNA of the CDR3 is TGTGCCAGCAGCTACAACCTGGACAGCTATGGCTACACCTTC. Encoded protein: CASSYNLDSYGYTF.

V usage is TRBV20-1 and J usage is TRBJ2-3; D perhaps matches TRBD2 (6 bases). Germline CDR1 and CDR2: DFQATT and SNEGSKA (reference sequence). CDR3 length: 11 residues. Deletions cut 7 bases from V and 5 bases from J, with 10 bases between. The CDR3 here is CSGGGRDTQYF. As DNA, the CDR3 is TGCAGTGGTGGGGGGAGAGATACGCAGTATTTT.

This clone was recorded only once. The DNA of the CDR3 is TGTGCCAGCAGCTTTACAGGGACAGATACGCAGTATTTT. Residues: CASSFTGTDTQYF. The chain is built from TRBV7-3 and TRBJ2-3, with a tentative D call TRBD1 (6 bases). In germline, CDR1 is SGHTA, CDR2 FQGTGA. V was cut by 3 bases and J by 3 bases, with 7 bases left in between. There are 13 residues in the CDR3.

CDR3 nucleotide sequence: TGTGCCAGCAGTTCCCATATACTGAGTTATGGCTACACCTTC. Its translation is CASSSHILSYGYTF. The rearrangement uses TRBV28 and TRBJ1-2; no firm D call. The CDR3 totals 14 residues. V lost 4 bases and J 5 bases, leaving 14 bases between the germline ends. Germline V lookup: CDR1 MDHEN, CDR2 SYDVKM.

The V gene is TRBV30, the J gene TRBJ1-1; 7 bases fit TRBD1. J lost 5 bases, V lost 2 bases, and 5 bases had no gene match. CDR1 is GTSNPN and CDR2 is SVGIG in the germline V gene (reference sequence). The CDR3 consists of 13 residues. CDR3: CAWSPTGVTEAFF. The CDR3 DNA is TGTGCCTGGAGTCCTACAGGGGTTACTGAAGCTTTCTTT.

The rearrangement joins TRBV21-1 to TRBJ2-7; TRBD2 is the table's D call, not checked against the DNA. TRBV21-1 has pseudogene status. The CDR3 is made up of 12 amino acids. CDR3 in amino acids: CASSKPPYEQYF. DNA for the CDR3: TGTGCCAGCAGCAAACCTCCCTACGAGCAGTACTTC.

This clone has a single count. The V and J genes are TRBV6-2 or TRBV6-3 and TRBJ2-2; TRBD2 matches 11 bases. The V and J ends lost 1 base and 5 bases, in that order; junction bases with no gene match: 6. The CDR3 is 17 residues long. Germline V lookup: CDR1 MNHEY, CDR2 SVGEGT. The DNA for the CDR3 is TGTGCCAGCAGTTACTTTGGTAGCGGGGGGGATACCGGGGAGCTGTTTTTT. It encodes CASSYFGSGGDTGELFF.

This chain uses TRBV2 with TRBJ1-2, with 12 bases identical to TRBD1. In germline, CDR1 is SNHLY, CDR2 FYNNEI. This CDR3 is built from 16 residues. The junction had 12 bases not matched to a gene; V was cut back by 5 bases and J by 8 bases. The CDR3 DNA reads TGTGCCAGCAGTTTAGTTCCGGGACAGGGGGCCGGAGGCTACACCTTC. This sequence encodes CASSLVPGQGAGGYTF.

The chain joins TRBV11-2 to TRBJ2-5, with D possibly matching TRBD1 (6 bases). Trimming shortened V by 5 bases and J by 4 bases, and 14 bases separated the two germline ends. Germline V lookup: CDR1 SGHAT, CDR2 FQNNGV. The CDR3 has 14 amino acids. CDR3 amino acids: CASSQQGYLETQYF. CDR3 nucleotides: TGTGCCAGCAGCCAACAGGGCTATTTAGAGACCCAGTACTTC.

The rearrangement joins TRBV15 to TRBJ2-3; 8 bases align to TRBD1. The CDR3 loop spans 16 amino acids. CDR1 is LNHNV and CDR2 is YYDKDF in the germline V gene (reference sequence). The ends lost 1 base at V and 4 bases at J; junction bases unmatched: 7. The CDR3 DNA follows: TGTGCCACCAGCAGAGCCGACAGGGGATGGGCAGATACGCAGTATTTT. Encoded protein: CATSRADRGWADTQYF.

This clone was detected only once. V is TRBV7-9 and J is TRBJ2-2; 10 bases match TRBD1. From germline, CDR1 is SEHNR and CDR2 FQNEAQ (reference sequence). The CDR3 is made up of 16 amino acids. Unmatched junction bases numbered 9, after V lost 5 bases and J lost 6 bases. This CDR3 is CASSTYPGQGSGELFF. CDR3 nucleotide sequence: TGTGCCAGCAGCACTTATCCGGGACAGGGGTCCGGGGAGCTGTTTTTT.

J is TRBJ1-5 and V is TRBV6-5; D is uncertain. CDR1 MNHEY and CDR2 SVGAGI come from the germline V gene. Between the trimmed V and J ends, which lost 5 bases and 4 bases, there was a span of 6 bases. This CDR3 has 12 amino acids. CDR3 bases: TGTGCCAGCAGTAGAGATAATCAGCCCCAGCATTTT. This codes for CASSRDNQPQHF.

This clone occurred once. The gene calls are TRBV12-3 or TRBV12-4 and TRBJ1-2, with 7 bases aligning to TRBD1. The ends lost 6 bases at V and 8 bases at J; junction bases unmatched: 6. CDR3 length: 12 amino acids. CDR3 sequence reads: CASRAGGGGYTF. CDR3 bases: TGTGCCAGCAGAGCAGGGGGTGGAGGCTACACCTTC.